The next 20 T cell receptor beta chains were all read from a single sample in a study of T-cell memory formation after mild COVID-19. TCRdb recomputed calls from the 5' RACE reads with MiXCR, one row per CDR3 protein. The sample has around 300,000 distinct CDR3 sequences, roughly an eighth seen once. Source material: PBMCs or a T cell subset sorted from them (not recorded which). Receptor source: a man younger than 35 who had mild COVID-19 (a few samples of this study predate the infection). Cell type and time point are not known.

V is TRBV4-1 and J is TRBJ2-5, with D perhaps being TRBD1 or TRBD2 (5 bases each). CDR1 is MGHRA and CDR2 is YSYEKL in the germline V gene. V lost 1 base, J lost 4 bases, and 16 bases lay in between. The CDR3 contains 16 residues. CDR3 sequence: CASSQVITRGVETQYF. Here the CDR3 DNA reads TGCGCCAGCAGCCAAGTTATTACCCGAGGGGTAGAGACCCAGTACTTC.

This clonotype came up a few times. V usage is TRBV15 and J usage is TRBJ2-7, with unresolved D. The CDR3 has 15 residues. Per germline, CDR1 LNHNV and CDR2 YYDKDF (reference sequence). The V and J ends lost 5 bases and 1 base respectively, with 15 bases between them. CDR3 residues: CATSEGRAISYEQYF. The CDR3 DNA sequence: TGTGCCACCAGCGAAGGCCGGGCGATTTCCTACGAGCAGTACTTC. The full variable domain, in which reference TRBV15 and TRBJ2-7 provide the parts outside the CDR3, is DAMVIQNPRYQVTQFGKPVTLSCSQTLNHNVMYWYQQKSSQAPKLLFHYYDKDFNNEADTPDNFQSRRPNTSFCFLDIRSPGLGDTAMYLCATSEGRAISYEQYFGPGTRLTVT.

The CDR3 DNA is TGTGCCAGCAGTCCCTGGCGGGGGGGAGATACGCAGTATTTT. Translated, it gives CASSPWRGGDTQYF. V and J are TRBV6-2 or TRBV6-3 and TRBJ2-3; 9 bases line up with TRBD2. The CDR3 is made up of 14 amino acids. V lost 5 bases and J lost 5; bases outside the gene matches: 5. The germline CDR1 and CDR2 sequences are MNHEY and SVGEGT.

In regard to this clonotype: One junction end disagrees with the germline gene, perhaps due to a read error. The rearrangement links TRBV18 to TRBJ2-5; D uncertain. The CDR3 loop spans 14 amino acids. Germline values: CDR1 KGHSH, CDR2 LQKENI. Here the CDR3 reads CASSPPSHQETQYF. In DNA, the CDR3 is TGTGCCAGCTCACCACCCTCCCACCAGGAGACCCAGTACTTC.

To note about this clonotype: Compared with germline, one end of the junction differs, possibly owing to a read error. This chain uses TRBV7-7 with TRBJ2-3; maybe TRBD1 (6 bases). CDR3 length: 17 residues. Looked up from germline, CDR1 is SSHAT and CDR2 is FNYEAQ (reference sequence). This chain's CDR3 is CASSLEYLGTHTDTQYF. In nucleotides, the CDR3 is TGTGCTAGCAGCTTAGAGTATTTGGGGACACACACAGATACGCAGTATTTT.

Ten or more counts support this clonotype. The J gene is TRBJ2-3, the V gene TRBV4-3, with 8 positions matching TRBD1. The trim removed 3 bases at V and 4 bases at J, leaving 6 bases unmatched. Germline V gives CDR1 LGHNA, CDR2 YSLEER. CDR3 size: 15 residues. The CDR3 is CASSHRQGQADTQYF. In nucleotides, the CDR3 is TGCGCCAGCAGCCATAGACAGGGGCAGGCAGATACGCAGTATTTT.

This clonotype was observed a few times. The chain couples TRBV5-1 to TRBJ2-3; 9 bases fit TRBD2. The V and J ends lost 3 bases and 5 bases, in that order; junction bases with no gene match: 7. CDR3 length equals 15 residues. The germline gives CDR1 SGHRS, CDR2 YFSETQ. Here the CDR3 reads CASSSIAGGQDTQYF. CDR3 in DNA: TGCGCCAGCAGCTCCATCGCGGGGGGGCAAGATACGCAGTATTTT.

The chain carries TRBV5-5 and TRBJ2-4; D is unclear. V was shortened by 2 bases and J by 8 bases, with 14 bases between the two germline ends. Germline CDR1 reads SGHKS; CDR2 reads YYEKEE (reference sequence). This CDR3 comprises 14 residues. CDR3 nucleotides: TGTGCCAGCAGCTTTTGGGTCCTTCAAGACATTCAGTACTTC. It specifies CASSFWVLQDIQYF.

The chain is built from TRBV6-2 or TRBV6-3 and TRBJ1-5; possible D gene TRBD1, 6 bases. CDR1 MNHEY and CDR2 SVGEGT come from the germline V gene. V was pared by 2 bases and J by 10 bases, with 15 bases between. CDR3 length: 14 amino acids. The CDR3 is CASSYTDRDIPQHF. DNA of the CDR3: TGTGCCAGCAGTTACACCGACCGGGACATACCCCAGCATTTT.

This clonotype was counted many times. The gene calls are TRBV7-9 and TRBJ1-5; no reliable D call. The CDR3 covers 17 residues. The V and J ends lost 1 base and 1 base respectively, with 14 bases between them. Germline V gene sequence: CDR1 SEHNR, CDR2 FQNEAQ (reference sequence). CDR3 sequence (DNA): TGTGCCAGCAGCTTAGGGTCCGGGATCCCGAGCAATCAGCCCCAGCATTTT. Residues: CASSLGSGIPSNQPQHF.

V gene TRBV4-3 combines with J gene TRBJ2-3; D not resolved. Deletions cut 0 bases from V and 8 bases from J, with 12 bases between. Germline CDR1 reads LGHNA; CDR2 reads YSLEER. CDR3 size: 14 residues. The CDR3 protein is CASSQDHSAGTQYF. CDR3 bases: TGCGCCAGCAGCCAAGATCATAGTGCCGGTACGCAGTATTTT.

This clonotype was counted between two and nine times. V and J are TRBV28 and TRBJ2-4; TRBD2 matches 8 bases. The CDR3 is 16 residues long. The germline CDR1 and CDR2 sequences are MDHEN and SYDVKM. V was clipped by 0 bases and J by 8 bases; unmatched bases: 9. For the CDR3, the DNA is TGTGCCAGCAGTTTATGGGCCGGGACTAGTGCTTACATTCAGTACTTC. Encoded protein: CASSLWAGTSAYIQYF.

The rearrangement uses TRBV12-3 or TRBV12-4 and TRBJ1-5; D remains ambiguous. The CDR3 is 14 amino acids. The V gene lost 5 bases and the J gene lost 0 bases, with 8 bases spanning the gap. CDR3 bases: TGTGCCAGCAGTAACAGACTTAGCAATCAGCCCCAGCATTTT. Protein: CASSNRLSNQPQHF.

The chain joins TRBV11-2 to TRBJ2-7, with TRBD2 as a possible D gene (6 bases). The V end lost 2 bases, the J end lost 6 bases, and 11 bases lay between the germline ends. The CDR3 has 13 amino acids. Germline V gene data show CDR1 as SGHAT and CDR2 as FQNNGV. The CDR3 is CASSLNWRGEQYF. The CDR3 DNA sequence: TGTGCCAGCAGCTTAAATTGGAGGGGCGAGCAGTACTTC.

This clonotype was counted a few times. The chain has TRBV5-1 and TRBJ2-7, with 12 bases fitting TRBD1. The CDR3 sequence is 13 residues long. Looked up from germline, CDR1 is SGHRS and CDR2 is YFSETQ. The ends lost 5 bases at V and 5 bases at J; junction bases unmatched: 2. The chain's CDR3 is CASRGQGADEQYF. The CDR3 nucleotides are TGCGCCAGCAGGGGACAGGGGGCTGACGAGCAGTACTTC. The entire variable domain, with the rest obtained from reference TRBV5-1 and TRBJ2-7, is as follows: KAGVTQTPRYLIKTRGQQVTLSCSPISGHRSVSWYQQTPGQGLQFLFEYFSETQRNKGNFPGRFSGRQFSNSRSEMNVSTLELGDSALYLCASRGQGADEQYFGPGTRLTVT.

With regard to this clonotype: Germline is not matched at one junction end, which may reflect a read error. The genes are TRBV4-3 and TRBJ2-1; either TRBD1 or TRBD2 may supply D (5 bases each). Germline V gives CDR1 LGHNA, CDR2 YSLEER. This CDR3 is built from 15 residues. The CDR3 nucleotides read TGCGCCAGCAGCCAAGATCTCGGGACCTACAATGACCAGTTCTTC. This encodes CASSQDLGTYNDQFF.

CDR3 DNA sequence: TGTGCCAGCAGCCGACAGGGGGCGATCACTGAAGCTTTCTTT. Protein sequence: CASSRQGAITEAFF. The chain employs TRBV12-3 or TRBV12-4 and TRBJ1-1; 10 bases match TRBD1. The V segment lost 6 bases and the J segment 4 bases; nucleotides outside the gene matches: 5. The CDR3 covers 14 residues.

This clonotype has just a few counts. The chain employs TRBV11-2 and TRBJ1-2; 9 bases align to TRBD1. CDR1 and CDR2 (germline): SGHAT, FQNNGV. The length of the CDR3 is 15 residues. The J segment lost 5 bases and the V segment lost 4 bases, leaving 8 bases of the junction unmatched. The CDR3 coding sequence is TGTGCCAGCAGCTGGGGGGACAGGGTGATATATGGCTACACCTTC. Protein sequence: CASSWGDRVIYGYTF.

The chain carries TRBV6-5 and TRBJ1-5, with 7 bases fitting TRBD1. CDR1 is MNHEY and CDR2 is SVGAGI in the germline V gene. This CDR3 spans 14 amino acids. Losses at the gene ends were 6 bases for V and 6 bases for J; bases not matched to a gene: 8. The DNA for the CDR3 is TGTGCCAGCAGGCCCGAGACAGGGCGTCAGCCCCAGCATTTT. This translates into CASRPETGRQPQHF.

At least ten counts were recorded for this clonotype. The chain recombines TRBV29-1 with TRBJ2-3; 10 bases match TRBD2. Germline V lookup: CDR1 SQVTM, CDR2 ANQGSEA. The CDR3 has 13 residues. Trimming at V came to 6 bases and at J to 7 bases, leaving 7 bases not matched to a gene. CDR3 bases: TGCAGCGTGGCCGGGACTAGCGAGTATACGCAGTATTTT. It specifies CSVAGTSEYTQYF.